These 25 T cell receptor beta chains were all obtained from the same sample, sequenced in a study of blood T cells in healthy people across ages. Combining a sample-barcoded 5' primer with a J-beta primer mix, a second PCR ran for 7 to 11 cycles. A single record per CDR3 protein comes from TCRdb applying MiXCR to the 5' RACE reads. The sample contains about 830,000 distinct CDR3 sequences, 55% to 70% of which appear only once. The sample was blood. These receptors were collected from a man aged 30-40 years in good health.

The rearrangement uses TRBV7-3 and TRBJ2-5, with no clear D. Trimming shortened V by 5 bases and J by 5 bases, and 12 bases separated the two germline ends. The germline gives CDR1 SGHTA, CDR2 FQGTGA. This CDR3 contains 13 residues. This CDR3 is CASSMSGWETQYF. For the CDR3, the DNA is TGTGCCAGCAGCATGAGTGGGTGGGAGACCCAGTACTTC.

DNA of the CDR3: TGTGCCAGCAGTTTCGGCGGCGGGGACGAGCAGTACTTC. Translation gives CASSFGGGDEQYF. The chain uses TRBV27 and TRBJ2-5; possible D gene TRBD2, 6 bases. The end of the DNA is better explained by TRBJ2-7, so the J call may be wrong. CDR1 MNHEY and CDR2 SMNVEV come from the germline V gene (reference sequence). The CDR3 totals 13 residues.

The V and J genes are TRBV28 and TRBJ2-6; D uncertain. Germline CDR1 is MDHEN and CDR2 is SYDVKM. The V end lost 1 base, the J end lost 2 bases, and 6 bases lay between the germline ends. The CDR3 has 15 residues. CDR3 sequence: CASSLLGTGANVLTF. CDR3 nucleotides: TGTGCCAGCAGTTTATTAGGGACTGGGGCCAACGTCCTGACTTTC. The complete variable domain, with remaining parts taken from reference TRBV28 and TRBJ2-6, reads DVKVTQSSRYLVKRTGEKVFLECVQDMDHENMFWYRQDPGLGLRLIYFSYDVKMKEKGDIPEGYSVSREKKERFSLILESASTNQTSMYLCASSLLGTGANVLTFGAGSRLTVL.

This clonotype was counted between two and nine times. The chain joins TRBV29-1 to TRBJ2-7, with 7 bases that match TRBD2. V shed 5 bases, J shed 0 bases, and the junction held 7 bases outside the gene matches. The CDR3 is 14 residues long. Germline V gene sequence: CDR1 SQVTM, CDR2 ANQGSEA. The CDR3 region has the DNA TGCAGCGTTTCGAGGGAGGGTCGCTCCTACGAGCAGTACTTC. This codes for CSVSREGRSYEQYF.

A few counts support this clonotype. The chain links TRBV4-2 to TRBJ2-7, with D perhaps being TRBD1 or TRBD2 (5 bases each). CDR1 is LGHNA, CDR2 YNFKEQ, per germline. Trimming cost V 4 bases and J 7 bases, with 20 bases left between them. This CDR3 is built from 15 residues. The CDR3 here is CASSPRDEVLREQYF. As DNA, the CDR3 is TGTGCCAGCAGCCCTAGGGACGAGGTTCTACGAGAGCAGTACTTC.

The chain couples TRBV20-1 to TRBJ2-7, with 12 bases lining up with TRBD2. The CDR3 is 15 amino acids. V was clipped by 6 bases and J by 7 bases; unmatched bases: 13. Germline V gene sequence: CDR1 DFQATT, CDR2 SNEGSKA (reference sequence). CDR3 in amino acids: CSAGDLGLAGREQYF. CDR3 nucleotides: TGCAGTGCGGGGGACTTGGGACTAGCGGGTAGGGAGCAGTACTTC.

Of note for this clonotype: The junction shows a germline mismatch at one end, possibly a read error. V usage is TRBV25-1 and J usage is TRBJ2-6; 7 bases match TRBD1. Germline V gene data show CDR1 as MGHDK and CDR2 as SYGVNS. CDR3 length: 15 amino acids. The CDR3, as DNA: TGTGCCAACAGTGAAAGGGGGCGTGGGGCCAACGTCCTGACTTTC. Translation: CANSERGRGANVLTF. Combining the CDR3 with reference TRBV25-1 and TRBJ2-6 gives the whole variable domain EADIYQTPRYLVIGTGKKITLECSQTMGHDKMYWYQQDPGMELHLIHYSYGVNSTEKGDLSSESTVSRIRTEHFPLTLESARPSHTSQYLCANSERGRGANVLTFGAGSRLTVL.

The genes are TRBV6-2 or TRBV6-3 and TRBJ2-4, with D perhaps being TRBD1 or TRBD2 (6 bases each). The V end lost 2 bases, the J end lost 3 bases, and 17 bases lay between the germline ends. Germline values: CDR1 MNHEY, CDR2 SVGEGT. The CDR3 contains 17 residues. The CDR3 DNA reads TGTGCCAGCAGTTACCCCGGAGGGGGGAGCTTCAAAAACATTCAGTACTTC. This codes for CASSYPGGGSFKNIQYF.

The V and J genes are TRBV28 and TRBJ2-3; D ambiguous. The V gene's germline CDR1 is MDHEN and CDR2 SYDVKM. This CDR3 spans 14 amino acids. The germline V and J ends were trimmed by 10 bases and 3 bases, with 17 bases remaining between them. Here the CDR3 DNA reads TGTGCCATCCGGGCCCAATACTTTACAGATACGCAGTATTTT. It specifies CAIRAQYFTDTQYF.

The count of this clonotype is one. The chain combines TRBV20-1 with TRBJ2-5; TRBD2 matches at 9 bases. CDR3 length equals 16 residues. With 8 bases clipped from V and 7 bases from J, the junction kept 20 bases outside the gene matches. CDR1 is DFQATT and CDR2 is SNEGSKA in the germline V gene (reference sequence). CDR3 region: CSRHSSLAGGFGTQYF. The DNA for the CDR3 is TGCAGTCGGCACTCGTCCCTCGCGGGAGGGTTCGGGACCCAGTACTTC.

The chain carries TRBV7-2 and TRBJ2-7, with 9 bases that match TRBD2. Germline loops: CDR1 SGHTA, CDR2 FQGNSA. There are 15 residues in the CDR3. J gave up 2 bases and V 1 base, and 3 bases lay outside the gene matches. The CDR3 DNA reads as TGTGCCAGCAGCTTAGTCGTAGCGGGAGCCTACGAGCAGTACTTC. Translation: CASSLVVAGAYEQYF.

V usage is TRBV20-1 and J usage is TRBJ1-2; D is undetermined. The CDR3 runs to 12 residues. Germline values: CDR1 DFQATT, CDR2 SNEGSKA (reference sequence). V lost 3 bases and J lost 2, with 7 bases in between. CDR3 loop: CSARFRNYGYTF. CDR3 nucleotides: TGCAGTGCTAGGTTCAGGAACTATGGCTACACCTTC.

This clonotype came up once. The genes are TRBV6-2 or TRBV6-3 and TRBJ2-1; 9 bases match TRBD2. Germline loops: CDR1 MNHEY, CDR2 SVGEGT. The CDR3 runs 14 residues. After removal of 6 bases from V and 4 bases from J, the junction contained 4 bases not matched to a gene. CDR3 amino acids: CASRTSGMYNEQFF. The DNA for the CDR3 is TGTGCCAGCAGGACTAGCGGAATGTACAATGAGCAGTTCTTC.

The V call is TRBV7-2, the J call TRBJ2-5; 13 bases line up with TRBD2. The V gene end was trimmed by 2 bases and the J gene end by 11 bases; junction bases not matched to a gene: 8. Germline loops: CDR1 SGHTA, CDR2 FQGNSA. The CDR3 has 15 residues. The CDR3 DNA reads TGTGCCAGCAGCTTATTTGGACTAGCGGGAGATGAGCAGTACTTC. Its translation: CASSLFGLAGDEQYF.

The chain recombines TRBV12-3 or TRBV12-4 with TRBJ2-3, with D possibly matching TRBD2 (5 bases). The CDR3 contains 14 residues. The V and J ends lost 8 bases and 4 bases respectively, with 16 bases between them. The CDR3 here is CASVGPAAADTQYF. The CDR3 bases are TGTGCCAGCGTAGGTCCAGCAGCGGCAGATACGCAGTATTTT.

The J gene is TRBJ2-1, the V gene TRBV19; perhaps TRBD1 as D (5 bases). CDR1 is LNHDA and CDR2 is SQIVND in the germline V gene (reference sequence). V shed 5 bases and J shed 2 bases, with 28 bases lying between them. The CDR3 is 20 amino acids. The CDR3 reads CASSPGRVVSGGGTYNEQFF. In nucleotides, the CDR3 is TGTGCCAGTAGTCCTGGCAGGGTGGTTTCTGGCGGTGGGACCTACAATGAGCAGTTCTTC. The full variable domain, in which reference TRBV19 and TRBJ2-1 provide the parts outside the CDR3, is DGGITQSPKYLFRKEGQNVTLSCEQNLNHDAMYWYRQDPGQGLRLIYYSQIVNDFQKGDIAEGYSVSREKKESFPLTVTSAQKNPTAFYLCASSPGRVVSGGGTYNEQFFGPGTRLTVL.

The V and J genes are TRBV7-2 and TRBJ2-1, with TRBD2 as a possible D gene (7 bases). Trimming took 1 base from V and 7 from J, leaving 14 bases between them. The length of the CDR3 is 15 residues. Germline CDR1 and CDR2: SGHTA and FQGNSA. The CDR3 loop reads CASSLGGGPMNEQFF. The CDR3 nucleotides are TGTGCCAGCAGCTTAGGGGGGGGGCCGATGAATGAGCAGTTCTTC.

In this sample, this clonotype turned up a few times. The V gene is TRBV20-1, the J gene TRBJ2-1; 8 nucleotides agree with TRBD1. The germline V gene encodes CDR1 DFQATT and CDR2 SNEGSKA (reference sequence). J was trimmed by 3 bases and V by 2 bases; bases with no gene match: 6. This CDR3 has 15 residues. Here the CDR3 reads CSARSRTGHYNEQFF. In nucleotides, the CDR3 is TGCAGTGCTAGATCACGGACAGGGCACTACAATGAGCAGTTCTTC.

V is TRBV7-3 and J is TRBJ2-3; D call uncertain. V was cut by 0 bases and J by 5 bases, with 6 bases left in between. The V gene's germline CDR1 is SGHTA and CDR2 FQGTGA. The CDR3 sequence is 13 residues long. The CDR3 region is CASSLTQGDTQYF. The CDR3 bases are TGTGCCAGCAGCTTAACCCAAGGAGATACGCAGTATTTT.

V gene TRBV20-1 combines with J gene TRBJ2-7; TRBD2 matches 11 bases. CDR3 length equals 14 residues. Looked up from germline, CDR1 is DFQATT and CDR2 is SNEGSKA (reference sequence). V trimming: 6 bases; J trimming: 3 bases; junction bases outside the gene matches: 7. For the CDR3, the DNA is TGCAGTGCCAAAACTAGCGGGAGTTTCTACGAGCAGTACTTC. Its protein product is CSAKTSGSFYEQYF.

The CDR3 bases are TGCAGTGCACCATCCGCCACAGAGACCCAGTACTTC. It encodes CSAPSATETQYF. The rearrangement joins TRBV20-1 to TRBJ2-4; D remains unclear. The J call may be in error: the DNA end matches TRBJ2-5 better. The CDR3 spans 12 residues. The V gene's germline CDR1 is DFQATT and CDR2 SNEGSKA (reference sequence).

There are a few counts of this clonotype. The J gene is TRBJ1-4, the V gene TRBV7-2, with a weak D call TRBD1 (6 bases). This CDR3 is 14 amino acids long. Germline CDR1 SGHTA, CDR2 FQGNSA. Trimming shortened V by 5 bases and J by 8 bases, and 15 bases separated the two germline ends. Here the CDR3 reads CASSKGVFGEKLFF. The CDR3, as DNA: TGTGCCAGCAGCAAGGGGGTGTTCGGGGAAAAACTGTTTTTT.

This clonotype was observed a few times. The CDR3 nucleotides are TGCAGTGCTGCCCCAGGACTAGCGGGAGTTGAGCAGTTCTTC. Protein: CSAAPGLAGVEQFF. The rearrangement uses TRBV20-1 and TRBJ2-1; 13 positions match TRBD2. J was trimmed by 9 bases and V by 5 bases; bases with no gene match: 7. This CDR3 has 14 amino acids. Germline-derived CDR1 and CDR2 are DFQATT and SNEGSKA (reference sequence).

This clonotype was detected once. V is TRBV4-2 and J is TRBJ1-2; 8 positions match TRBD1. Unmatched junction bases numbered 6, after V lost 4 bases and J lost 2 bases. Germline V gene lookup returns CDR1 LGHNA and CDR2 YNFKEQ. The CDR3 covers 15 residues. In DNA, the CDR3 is TGTGCCAGCAGCCCCCGGACAGGGATGAACTATGGCTACACCTTC. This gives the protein CASSPRTGMNYGYTF.

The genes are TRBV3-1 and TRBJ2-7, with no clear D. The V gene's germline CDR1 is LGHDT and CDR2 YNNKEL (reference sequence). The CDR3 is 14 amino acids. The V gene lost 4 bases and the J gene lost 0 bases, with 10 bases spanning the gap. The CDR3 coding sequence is TGTGCCAGCAGCCCACTGACGGACTCCTACGAGCAGTACTTC. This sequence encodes CASSPLTDSYEQYF.